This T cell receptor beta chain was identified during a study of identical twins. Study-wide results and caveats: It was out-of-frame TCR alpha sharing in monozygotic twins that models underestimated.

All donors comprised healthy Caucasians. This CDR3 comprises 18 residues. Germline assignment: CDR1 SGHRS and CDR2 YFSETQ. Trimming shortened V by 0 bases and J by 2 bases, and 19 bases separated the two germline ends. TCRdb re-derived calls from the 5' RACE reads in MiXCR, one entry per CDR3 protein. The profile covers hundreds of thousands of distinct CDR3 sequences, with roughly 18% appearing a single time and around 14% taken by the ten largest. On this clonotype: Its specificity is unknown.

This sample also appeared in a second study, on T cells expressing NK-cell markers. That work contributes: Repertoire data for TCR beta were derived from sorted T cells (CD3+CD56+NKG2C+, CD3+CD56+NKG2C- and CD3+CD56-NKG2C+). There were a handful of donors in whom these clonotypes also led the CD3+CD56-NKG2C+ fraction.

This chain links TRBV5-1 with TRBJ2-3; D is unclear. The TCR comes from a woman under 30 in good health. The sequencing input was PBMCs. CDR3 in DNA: TGCGCCAGCAGCTTGGGCTTGGAAGGCAGACTTTCCACAGATACGCAGTATTTT. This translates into CASSLGLEGRLSTDTQYF. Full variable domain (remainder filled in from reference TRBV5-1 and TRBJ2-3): KAGVTQTPRYLIKTRGQQVTLSCSPISGHRSVSWYQQTPGQGLQFLFEYFSETQRNKGNFPGRFSGRQFSNSRSEMNVSTLELGDSALYLCASSLGLEGRLSTDTQYFGPGTRLTVL.